Following are 21 T cell receptor beta chains from one sample sequenced in a study of T cell changes during pregnancy in multiple sclerosis. Sequencing was performed with immunoSEQ multiplex PCR; in TCRdb, only in-frame clones are kept and a portion is missing. The sample records around 75,000 clones, 91% being singletons. This sample comprised CD4+ T cells from peripheral blood mononuclear cells, obtained in the third trimester of pregnancy. The receptors here all came from a female donor in good health, enrolled as a control in a pregnancy study.

V and J are TRBV5-1 and TRBJ1-1; unclear D gene. V was pared by 0 bases and J by 0 bases, with 12 bases between. This CDR3 has 16 residues. Germline-derived CDR1 and CDR2 are SGHRS and YFSETQ. The CDR3 DNA reads TGCGCCAGCAGCTTGGGTCTGAGAAGCCTGAACACTGAAGCTTTCTTT. It yields the protein CASSLGLRSLNTEAFF.

This clone was observed a few times. The J gene is TRBJ1-1, the V gene TRBV29-1; 10 bases agree with TRBD1. The germline CDR1 and CDR2 sequences are SQVTM and ANQGSEA. V shed 6 bases, J shed 4 bases, and the junction held 8 bases outside the gene matches. The CDR3 runs 14 residues. The CDR3 sequence: CSVRRRDRGTEAFF. CDR3 nucleotides: TGCAGCGTACGAAGGAGGGACAGGGGCACTGAAGCTTTCTTT.

The genes are TRBV4-3 and TRBJ1-6; no clear D. Trimming removed 1 base from V and 5 bases from J, with 9 bases in between. The CDR3 length is 15 residues. In germline, CDR1 is LGHNA, CDR2 YSLEER. The CDR3 coding sequence is TGCGCCAGCAGCCAAGTTACAGCAAATAATTCACCCCTCCACTTT. Translating gives CASSQVTANNSPLHF.

J is TRBJ2-1 and V is TRBV11-3, with 7 bases identical to TRBD2. The J segment lost 8 bases and the V segment lost 10 bases, leaving 14 bases of the junction unmatched. In germline, CDR1 is SGHNT, CDR2 YENEEA. This CDR3 spans 14 amino acids. CDR3 amino acids: CAIRGAGFYYEQFF. The CDR3 DNA sequence: TGTGCCATCCGGGGAGCGGGGTTTTATTATGAGCAGTTCTTC. Complete variable domain (other parts from reference TRBV11-3 and TRBJ2-1): EAGVVQSPRYKIIEKKQPVAFWCNPISGHNTLYWYLQNLGQGPELLIRYENEEAVDDSQLPKDRFSAERLKGVDSTLKIQPAELGDSAVYLCAIRGAGFYYEQFFGPGTRLTVL.

The chain uses TRBV6-5 and TRBJ1-3; 7 bases are a match to TRBD1. V dropped 0 bases and J dropped 2; count of bases not matched to a gene: 4. The CDR3 loop spans 16 amino acids. Germline lookup yields CDR1 MNHEY and CDR2 SVGAGI. DNA of the CDR3: TGTGCCAGCAGTTACTCAGGGGGCTTCGCTGGAAACACCATATATTTT. Residues: CASSYSGGFAGNTIYF.

The gene calls are TRBV19 and TRBJ1-2, with 7 positions matching TRBD1. V was clipped by 4 bases and J by 2 bases; unmatched bases: 4. Germline lookup yields CDR1 LNHDA and CDR2 SQIVND (reference sequence). The CDR3 loop spans 14 amino acids. In DNA, the CDR3 is TGTGCCAGTAGTACCAGGACAGGCAACTATGGCTACACCTTC. It translates to CASSTRTGNYGYTF.

This rearrangement joins TRBV9 to TRBJ2-2; the D gene is possibly TRBD1 (5 bases). Looked up from germline, CDR1 is SGDLS and CDR2 is YYNGEE. The length of the CDR3 is 16 residues. The V gene lost 0 bases and the J gene lost 0 bases, with 9 bases spanning the gap. The CDR3 bases are TGTGCCAGCAGCGTAGGGCAGGGCGCGAACACCGGGGAGCTGTTTTTT. Translation gives CASSVGQGANTGELFF.

V usage is TRBV7-3 and J usage is TRBJ2-3; 7 bases are a match to TRBD1. Germline CDR1 SGHTA, CDR2 FQGTGA. V dropped 5 bases and J dropped 4; count of bases not matched to a gene: 6. The CDR3 has 14 amino acids. The CDR3 region is CASSAGTDPDTQYF. CDR3 DNA sequence: TGTGCCAGCAGCGCAGGGACAGATCCAGATACGCAGTATTTT.

The chain joins TRBV5-1 to TRBJ1-2; D possibly corresponds to TRBD1 (6 bases). Germline loops: CDR1 SGHRS, CDR2 YFSETQ. This CDR3 has 15 amino acids. Trimming removed 0 bases at V and 8 bases at J, with 17 bases between. The CDR3 DNA reads TGCGCCAGCAGCTTGGAAAGGACAGACGTTAAAGGCTACACCTTC. Its translation: CASSLERTDVKGYTF.

V gene TRBV6-1 combines with J gene TRBJ1-3; no definite D call. CDR3 length: 13 amino acids. The germline gives CDR1 MNHNS, CDR2 SASEGT. Trimming removed 4 bases from V and 4 bases from J, with 8 bases in between. The CDR3 bases are TGTGCCAGCAGTGCGTCGGGGGGAAACACCATATATTTT. Translation gives CASSASGGNTIYF.

This chain joins TRBV19 and TRBJ1-2; no clear D gene. V lost 6 bases to trimming and J lost 4 bases, with 15 bases between them. Looked up from germline, CDR1 is LNHDA and CDR2 is SQIVND (reference sequence). The CDR3 extends over 14 amino acids. As DNA, the CDR3 is TGTGCCAGTAGGGCCGGGCCCCGGGGCTATGGCTACACCTTC. Translating gives CASRAGPRGYGYTF.

The V call is TRBV19, the J call TRBJ2-1, with D unclear. Trimming stripped 3 bases from V and 2 bases from J, with 11 bases between. CDR3 length: 15 amino acids. Germline V gene data show CDR1 as LNHDA and CDR2 as SQIVND (reference sequence). The CDR3 here is CASSIRQSAYNEQFF. The CDR3, as DNA: TGTGCCAGTAGTATTCGTCAATCAGCCTACAATGAGCAGTTCTTC.

This clone was seen only once. The V and J genes are TRBV30 and TRBJ2-1, with D unclear. Germline CDR1 and CDR2: GTSNPN and SVGIG (reference sequence). The CDR3 covers 11 residues. Trimming took off 0 bases at V and 6 bases at J, with 3 bases between the two ends. Here the CDR3 DNA reads TGTGCCTGGAGTGTACTCAATGAGCAGTTCTTC. As protein: CAWSVLNEQFF.

The chain couples TRBV5-4 to TRBJ2-5; D is perhaps TRBD2 (5 bases). The V end was cut by 2 bases, the J end by 1 base, with 9 bases between. This CDR3 spans 14 amino acids. Germline assignment: CDR1 SGHNT and CDR2 YYREEE (reference sequence). In nucleotides, the CDR3 is TGTGCCAGCAGCTTACGGGGTGGCCAAGAGACCCAGTACTTC. Amino acid sequence: CASSLRGGQETQYF.

V is TRBV30 and J is TRBJ2-7; D perhaps matches TRBD2 (5 bases). Germline CDR1 is GTSNPN and CDR2 is SVGIG (reference sequence). This CDR3 region has 15 residues. Trimming shortened V by 4 bases and J by 0 bases, and 16 bases separated the two germline ends. The CDR3 DNA reads TGTGCCTGGACTCGGAGGCTGTCCAGCTCCTACGAGCAGTACTTC. Its translation: CAWTRRLSSSYEQYF.

The chain employs TRBV7-2 and TRBJ1-6; D is undetermined. The CDR3 covers 15 residues. V shed 5 bases and J shed 9 bases, with 17 bases lying between them. Per germline, CDR1 SGHTA and CDR2 FQGNSA. The CDR3 bases are TGTGCCAGCAGCCGCCGCGGGCAGGAGGTTTCACCCCTCCACTTT. The encoded protein is CASSRRGQEVSPLHF. Full variable domain (remainder filled in from reference TRBV7-2 and TRBJ1-6): GAGVSQSPSNKVTEKGKDVELRCDPISGHTALYWYRQSLGQGLEFLIYFQGNSAPDKSGLPSDRFSAERTGGSVSTLTIQRTQQEDSAVYLCASSRRGQEVSPLHFGNGTRLTVT.

The J gene is TRBJ2-7, the V gene TRBV4-1; 9 bases map to TRBD1. CDR1 is MGHRA and CDR2 is YSYEKL in the germline V gene. This CDR3 region has 16 residues. Unmatched junction bases numbered 14, after V lost 5 bases and J lost 6 bases. Here the CDR3 DNA reads TGCGCCAGCAGCACCCTCTCCGGGACAGGGCCCGGCGAGCAGTACTTC. This codes for CASSTLSGTGPGEQYF.

The J gene is TRBJ1-6, the V gene TRBV27; D gene unclear. CDR1 MNHEY and CDR2 SMNVEV come from the germline V gene (reference sequence). Trimming removed 5 bases from V and 1 base from J, with 12 bases in between. The CDR3 totals 16 residues. The CDR3 sequence: CASSPLDWSYNSPLHF. The CDR3 nucleotides are TGTGCCAGCAGTCCGCTAGACTGGTCCTATAATTCACCCCTCCACTTT.

This clone occurred a few times. This rearrangement joins TRBV10-2 to TRBJ1-1; D perhaps matches TRBD1 (5 bases). Trimming cost V 8 bases and J 1 base, with 5 bases left between them. The germline V gene has CDR1 WSHSY and CDR2 SAAADI. The CDR3 totals 11 residues. This chain's CDR3 is CASGQNTEAFF. As DNA, the CDR3 is TGCGCCAGCGGACAGAACACTGAAGCTTTCTTT.

V gene TRBV7-6 combines with J gene TRBJ2-2, with 10 nucleotides matching TRBD1. Unmatched junction bases numbered 2, after V lost 6 bases and J lost 4 bases. CDR3 length: 14 residues. Per germline, CDR1 SGHVS and CDR2 FNYEAQ. The CDR3 is CASRTGGITGELFF. The CDR3 DNA reads TGTGCCAGCAGGACAGGGGGCATCACCGGGGAGCTGTTTTTT.

This clone was recorded once. The rearrangement links TRBV9 to TRBJ1-3; D unclear. CDR3 length: 15 residues. Trimming pared 4 bases from V and 0 bases from J, leaving 11 bases between. CDR1 is SGDLS and CDR2 is YYNGEE in the germline V gene. This CDR3 reads CASSPIRGSGNTIYF. Here the CDR3 DNA reads TGTGCCAGCAGCCCTATTAGAGGCTCTGGAAACACCATATATTTT.